This T cell receptor beta chain was documented in a study of OX40 agonist ivuxolimab in advanced cancers. To note about this clone: No antigen is known for it.

V was trimmed by 2 bases and J by 5 bases, leaving 10 bases between them. CDR3 length: 14 amino acids. The V gene's germline CDR1 is MNHEY and CDR2 SVGAGI. Some clones are missing from TCRdb's copy, which holds only in-frame ones; the method was immunoSEQ multiplex PCR. The profile shows roughly 59,000 clones, 70% to 90% of them singletons. The study's findings and limits: Fewer expanded clones were found on average in CD4+ than in CD8+ T cells.

The receptor comes from an adult with an advanced solid tumor such as melanoma, head and neck, liver or kidney cancer. This material consisted of CD4+ or CD8+ T cells sorted from blood, taken in a trial of the OX40 agonist ivuxolimab. The rearrangement links TRBV6-5 to TRBJ2-1; perhaps TRBD2 as D (6 bases). The CDR3 DNA reads TGTGCCAGCAGTTACGAGCGGGCGAACAATGAGCAGTTCTTC. It codes for CASSYERANNEQFF.